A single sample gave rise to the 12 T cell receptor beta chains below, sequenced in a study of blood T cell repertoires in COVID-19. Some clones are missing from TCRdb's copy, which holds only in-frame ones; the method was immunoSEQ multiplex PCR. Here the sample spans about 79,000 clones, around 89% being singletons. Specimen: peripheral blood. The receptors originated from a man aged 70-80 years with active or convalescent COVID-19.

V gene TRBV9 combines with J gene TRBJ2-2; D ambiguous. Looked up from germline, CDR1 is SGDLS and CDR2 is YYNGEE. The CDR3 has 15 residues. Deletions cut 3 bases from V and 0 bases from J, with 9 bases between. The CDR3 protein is CASSALNANTGELFF. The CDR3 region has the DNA TGTGCCAGCAGCGCCCTAAACGCGAACACCGGGGAGCTGTTTTTT. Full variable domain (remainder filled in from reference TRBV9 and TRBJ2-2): DSGVTQTPKHLITATGQRVTLRCSPRSGDLSVYWYQQSLDQGLQFLIQYYNGEERAKGNILERFSAQQFPDLHSELNLSSLELGDSALYFCASSALNANTGELFFGEGSRLTVL.

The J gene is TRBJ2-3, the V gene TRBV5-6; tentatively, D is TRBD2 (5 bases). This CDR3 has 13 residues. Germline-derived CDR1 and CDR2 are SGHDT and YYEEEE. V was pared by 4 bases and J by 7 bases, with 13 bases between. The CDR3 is CASSPSLAYTQYF. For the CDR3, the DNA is TGTGCCAGCAGCCCTTCGCTAGCCTATACGCAGTATTTT.

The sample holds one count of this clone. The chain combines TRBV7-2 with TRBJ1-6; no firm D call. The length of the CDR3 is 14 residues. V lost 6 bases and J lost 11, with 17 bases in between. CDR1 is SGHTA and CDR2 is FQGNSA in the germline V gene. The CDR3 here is CASRPGTSGTPLHF. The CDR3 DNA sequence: TGTGCCAGCAGGCCAGGAACCTCCGGAACACCCCTCCACTTT.

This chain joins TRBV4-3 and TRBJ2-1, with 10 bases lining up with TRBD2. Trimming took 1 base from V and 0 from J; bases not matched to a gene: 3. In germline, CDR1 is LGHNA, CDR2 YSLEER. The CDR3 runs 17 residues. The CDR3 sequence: CASSQAASGSSYNEQFF. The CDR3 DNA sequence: TGCGCCAGCAGCCAAGCGGCTAGCGGGAGCTCCTACAATGAGCAGTTCTTC.

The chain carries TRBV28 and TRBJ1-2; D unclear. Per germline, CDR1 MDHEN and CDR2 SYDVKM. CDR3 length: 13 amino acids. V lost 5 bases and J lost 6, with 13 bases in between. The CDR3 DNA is TGTGCCAGCAGTGATAGGGCGAGGGATGGCTACACCTTC. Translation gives CASSDRARDGYTF.

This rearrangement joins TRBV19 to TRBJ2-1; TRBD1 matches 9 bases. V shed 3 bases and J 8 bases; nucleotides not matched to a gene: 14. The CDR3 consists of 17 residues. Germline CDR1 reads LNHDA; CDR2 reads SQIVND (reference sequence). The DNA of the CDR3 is TGTGCCAGTAGTATTAGGGCCCGGGACAGGGATCTTTATGAGCAGTTCTTC. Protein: CASSIRARDRDLYEQFF.

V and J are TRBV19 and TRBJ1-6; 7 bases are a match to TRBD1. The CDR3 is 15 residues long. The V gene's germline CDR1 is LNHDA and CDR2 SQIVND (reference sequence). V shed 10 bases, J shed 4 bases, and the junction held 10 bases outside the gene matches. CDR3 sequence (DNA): TGTGCCACCGCGAGATTGGGACAGTATAATTCACCCCTCCACTTT. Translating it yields CATARLGQYNSPLHF.

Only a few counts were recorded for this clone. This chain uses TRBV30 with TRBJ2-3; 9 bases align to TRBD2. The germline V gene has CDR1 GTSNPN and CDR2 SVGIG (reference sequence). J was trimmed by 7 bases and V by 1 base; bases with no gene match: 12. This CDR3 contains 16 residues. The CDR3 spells CAWSGDAGGIINTQYF. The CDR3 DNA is TGTGCCTGGAGTGGCGACGCGGGAGGGATAATAAATACGCAGTATTTT.

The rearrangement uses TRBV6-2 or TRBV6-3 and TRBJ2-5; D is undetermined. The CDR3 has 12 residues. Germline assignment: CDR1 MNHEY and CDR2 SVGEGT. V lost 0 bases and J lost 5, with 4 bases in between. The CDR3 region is CASSYSRETQYF. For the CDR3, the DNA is TGTGCCAGCAGTTACTCCCGGGAGACCCAGTACTTC.

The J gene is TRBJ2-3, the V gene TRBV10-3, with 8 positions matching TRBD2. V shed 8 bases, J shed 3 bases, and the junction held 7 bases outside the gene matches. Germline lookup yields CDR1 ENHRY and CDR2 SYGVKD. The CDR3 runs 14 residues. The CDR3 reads CAIGTGGRTDTQYF. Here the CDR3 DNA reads TGTGCCATCGGGACGGGGGGGCGAACAGATACGCAGTATTTT.

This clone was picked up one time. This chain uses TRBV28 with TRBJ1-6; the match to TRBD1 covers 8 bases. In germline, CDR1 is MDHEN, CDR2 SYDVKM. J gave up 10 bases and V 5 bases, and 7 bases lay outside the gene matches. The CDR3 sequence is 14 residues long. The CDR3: CASSGGTGGSPLHF. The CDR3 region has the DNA TGTGCCAGCAGTGGGGGGACAGGAGGATCACCCCTCCACTTT.

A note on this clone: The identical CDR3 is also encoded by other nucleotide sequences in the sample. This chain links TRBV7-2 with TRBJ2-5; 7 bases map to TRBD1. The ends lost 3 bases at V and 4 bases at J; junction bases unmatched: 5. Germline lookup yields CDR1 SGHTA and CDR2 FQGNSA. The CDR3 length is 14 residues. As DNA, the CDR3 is TGTGCCAGCAGCTTCCAGGGGGTAAGAGAGACCCAGTACTTC. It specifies CASSFQGVRETQYF.